This T cell receptor (beta chain) was captured by sequencing in a study of cytomegalovirus exposure and HLA in healthy donors. Both 60 Vbeta primers and 13 Jbeta primers went into the PCR. TCRdb keeps only in-frame clones here, not all; method: immunoSEQ multiplex PCR. This sample carries around 130,000 clones, 74% of them seen once, and the ten largest clones take approximately 5%. Germline V lookup: CDR1 LNHNV, CDR2 YYDKDF (reference sequence). The junction had 12 bases not matched to a gene; V was cut back by 5 bases and J by 5 bases. The CDR3 contains 15 residues. This TCR derives from a woman in her 50s in good health and CMV-seropositive. The sequenced sample consisted of PBMCs. The chain links TRBV15 to TRBJ2-7; TRBD1 matches 7 bases. CDR3 amino acids: CATSGTGTAPNEQYF. As DNA, the CDR3 is TGTGCCACCAGCGGAACCGGGACAGCCCCCAACGAGCAGTACTTC.